This entry lists 11 T cell receptor beta chains sequenced from one sample in a study of early T cells in non-severe SARS-CoV-2 infection (dated by TCRdb to 2020 to 2023). The method was 5' RACE. The sequencer listed for this sample is NextSeq 500. Clones were called with MiXCR by TCRdb after fastp trimmed the public reads at Q25, and only in-frame beta chains were retained. Every distinct CDR3 protein forms one entry, paired with its most common genes and DNA. The table for this sample lists about 46,000 distinct CDR3 sequences; more than 4.5% of them were counted only once. Approximately 5.6% of the sample comes from the top ten. The sequenced sample was whole blood, obtained at baseline. Every receptor here comes from an adult who was a healthcare worker with PCR-confirmed SARS-CoV-2 infection or an uninfected control (not recorded which).

This clonotype was seen ten or more times. V is TRBV29-1 and J is TRBJ2-1, with D possibly matching TRBD1 (5 bases). Trimming left V 2 bases short and J 2 bases short, with 16 bases between. Per the germline V gene, CDR1 is SQVTM and CDR2 is ANQGSEA. This CDR3 is 16 amino acids long. DNA for the CDR3: TGCAGCGTTGAAAAAGGGCAGGGAATGACCTACAATGAGCAGTTCTTC. Translated, it gives CSVEKGQGMTYNEQFF.

This clonotype was found many times. The chain has TRBV27 and TRBJ1-2; D remains unclear. The CDR3 runs 14 residues. The germline V gene encodes CDR1 MNHEY and CDR2 SMNVEV (reference sequence). Trimming took off 5 bases at V and 5 bases at J, with 15 bases between the two ends. The CDR3 coding sequence is TGTGCCAGCAGTCCCTATAGCGACCCTTATGGCTACACCTTC. Protein sequence: CASSPYSDPYGYTF.

This clonotype was picked up many times. This rearrangement joins TRBV6-1 to TRBJ2-1; 8 nucleotides align to TRBD2. This CDR3 is 14 amino acids long. Germline V gives CDR1 MNHNS, CDR2 SASEGT. With V trimmed by 3 bases and J by 9 bases, 7 bases remained unmatched. The DNA for the CDR3 is TGTGCCAGCAGTGACACCGCGGGAGGACCTGAGCAGTTCTTC. Translating it yields CASSDTAGGPEQFF.

Many counts were recorded for this clonotype. The gene calls are TRBV15 and TRBJ2-2; D remains unclear. Germline V CDR1 and CDR2: LNHNV, YYDKDF (reference sequence). Trimming took off 0 bases at V and 1 base at J, with 12 bases between the two ends. This CDR3 comprises 17 residues. Here the CDR3 DNA reads TGTGCCACCAGCAGAGATCTAAGACTGCTGAACACCGGGGAGCTGTTTTTT. This translates into CATSRDLRLLNTGELFF.

In its sample, this clonotype was seen many times. The gene calls are TRBV11-2 and TRBJ2-7; no clear D. Germline V gene data show CDR1 as SGHAT and CDR2 as FQNNGV. V dropped 4 bases and J dropped 1 base, with 11 bases sitting between them. This CDR3 spans 14 amino acids. The DNA of the CDR3 is TGTGCCAGCAGCTCCCCTTACCGATCCTACGAGCAGTACTTC. This encodes CASSSPYRSYEQYF.

This clonotype was seen many times. The chain recombines TRBV6-1 with TRBJ1-5; 11 positions match TRBD1. Germline values: CDR1 MNHNS, CDR2 SASEGT. Germline trimming cut 10 bases from V and 6 bases from J; bases unmatched to any gene: 11. CDR3 size: 15 residues. The CDR3 bases are TGTGCCATTTATACGGCGGGACAGGGGGGTCAGCCCCAGCATTTT. Residues: CAIYTAGQGGQPQHF.

This clonotype was seen ten or more times. The chain uses TRBV20-1 and TRBJ2-3, with TRBD2 identical over 14 bases. Germline loops: CDR1 DFQATT, CDR2 SNEGSKA (reference sequence). There are 19 residues in the CDR3. Unmatched junction bases numbered 17, after V lost 0 bases and J lost 9 bases. The chain's CDR3 is CSARDSPLRRLAGGGTQYF. CDR3 DNA sequence: TGCAGTGCTAGAGATTCCCCCCTCAGGAGACTAGCGGGAGGGGGCACGCAGTATTTT.

This clonotype has at least ten counts. This rearrangement joins TRBV12-3 or TRBV12-4 to TRBJ2-1; 8 bases line up with TRBD1. CDR3 length equals 13 residues. With 6 bases clipped from V and 8 bases from J, the junction kept 6 bases outside the gene matches. CDR3 loop: CASSVDRDDEQFF. The CDR3 coding sequence is TGTGCCAGCAGCGTGGACAGGGACGATGAGCAGTTCTTC.

This clonotype was seen ten or more times. CDR3 DNA: TGCAGCGTTGATTCGGGAGGTCCCGTTCGTGACAATGAGCAGTTCTTC. It is translated as CSVDSGGPVRDNEQFF. The chain recombines TRBV29-1 with TRBJ2-1; 7 bases agree with TRBD2. Trimming removed 3 bases from V and 5 bases from J; junction bases left unmatched: 13. The germline gives CDR1 SQVTM, CDR2 ANQGSEA. This CDR3 contains 16 residues.

This clonotype was counted ten times or more. The genes are TRBV29-1 and TRBJ1-1, with unresolved D. V was clipped by 7 bases and J by 5 bases, with 8 bases between them. The germline V gene has CDR1 SQVTM and CDR2 ANQGSEA. The length of the CDR3 is 10 residues. This chain's CDR3 is CSGRETEAFF. The DNA of the CDR3 is TGCAGCGGAAGGGAAACTGAAGCTTTCTTT.

This clonotype was observed at least ten times. The chain combines TRBV5-6 with TRBJ1-1; D is unresolved. The V end lost 2 bases, the J end lost 1 base, and 15 bases lay between the germline ends. The CDR3 extends over 16 amino acids. Germline values: CDR1 SGHDT, CDR2 YYEEEE. CDR3 amino acids: CASSFRRRPWNTEAFF. As DNA, the CDR3 is TGTGCCAGCAGCTTCCGTCGTCGCCCCTGGAACACTGAAGCTTTCTTT. Complete variable domain (other parts from reference TRBV5-6 and TRBJ1-1): DAGVTQSPTHLIKTRGQQVTLRCSPKSGHDTVSWYQQALGQGPQFIFQYYEEEERQRGNFPDRFSGHQFPNYSSELNVNALLLGDSALYLCASSFRRRPWNTEAFFGQGTRLTVV.